This T cell receptor beta chain appears in the sequencing data of a study of T cell responses to AZD1222 COVID-19 vaccine (dated by TCRdb to the early 2020s). Broadly, across the study: AZD1222 recipients whose second dose came at about 4 weeks and those whose second dose came at about 12 weeks were combined into one group, since spike-specific TCR depth and breadth did not differ between the two schedules. TCR sequencing was performed for fewer than 250 trial participants, of whom some 200 were given two doses of AZD1222 and around 26 were given two doses of MenACWY control vaccine. Trial participants were enrolled by age into 18-55, 56-69 and 70-plus year subgroups, with approximately 150, 30 and 60 TCR-sequenced participants respectively.

The time point label here, explained by the study, means: baseline before first vaccination. Samples from vaccinated people were obtained from the UK trials COV001 and COV002, which included a single-blind randomized controlled phase 2/3 trial of AZD1222 (ChAdOx1 nCoV-19) in healthy adults. Trial participant PBMC samples were collected at day 0 and day 28 after the second dose for TCRbeta chain sequencing. Findings and caveats that apply to the study as a whole: The vaccine-associated CD4 TCRs covered the entire spike protein, and the dominant responses fell in regions 160-218 and 743-854. The 56-69-year group was small, and its depth increase did not reach significance, likely because of low power. After two AZD1222 doses, both the breadth and the depth of spike-specific TCRs were significantly higher than at day 0 and than in MenACWY recipients. Because no day 14 peak-response samples were available, the repertoires could be characterized only after the peak T cell response. Reportedly, almost half of the unique spike-specific TCRs recognized epitopes lying outside the regions that are mutated in the B.1.351 and B.1.1.7 variants. Participants were mostly white British, with more females than males. The authors suggested clonal diversity may have been underestimated. Conclusions about previously exposed vaccinees are limited because only six or seven AZD1222 recipients were SARS-CoV-2 seropositive at baseline.

The CDR3 regions of human TCRbeta chains were analyzed by immunosequencing. In the source study's methods: Repertoire TCRs were matched against a reference library of SARS-CoV-2-specific TCRs generated with the MIRA antigen-specificity platform. Breadth meant the fraction of unique TCRs that were SARS-CoV-2-associated, whereas depth meant the fraction of total T cells that were SARS-CoV-2-associated. Using the MIRA data, each spike-specific TCR was assigned both to the spike region to which the TCR was reactive and to a CD4 or CD8 class. Log10-transformed breadth and depth values were compared by one-way ANOVA with Sidak's multiple comparisons tests. TCRdb retrieved this table from immuneACCESS and kept in-frame rearrangements only. Not all clones are present; in checked studies, unresolved V genes account for under half, and no reason is known for the remainder. V, J and clone size are taken as reported in that table, and D and trimming were inferred from the DNA itself. The sample includes about 130,000 clones, with roughly nine tenths observed a single time. The ten largest clones capture approximately 1.5% of the sample.

V and J are truncated by 0 bases and 4 bases respectively, leaving an intervening sequence of 10 bases. Reading the germline V gene gives CDR1 SGHDT and CDR2 YYEEEE. Reading from cysteine to phenylalanine, the CDR3 counts 14 amino acids. The only DNA kept is the CDR3, 42 bases in frame from the first base. This clone was observed a single time. Its antigen remains unidentified. It has no much larger one-base neighbor in the sample; base qualities were not kept. The origin of this receptor is an adult in good health. The material sequenced was peripheral blood, taken on day 0 of AZD1222 vaccination. Recombination joined TRBV5-6 with TRBJ1-2; a tentative D call is TRBD1 (6 bases match). The nucleotide sequence reads as follows: TGTGCCAGCAGCTTGGGGGGGCGAGCCTATGGCTACACCTTC. Its translation reads: CASSLGGRAYGYTF.